The T cell receptor (beta chain) under discussion was sequenced for a study of T-cell reconstitution after alpha-beta-depleted transplantation in children. TCRbeta library construction was performed incorporating unique molecular identifiers. TCRdb reanalysed the PCR reads using MiXCR and keeps one entry per CDR3 protein. The top ten clones hold 2% to 2.5% of a sample with a few hundred thousand distinct CDR3 sequences, 10% to 13% of them seen once. CDR3 length: 16 residues. V lost 6 bases and J lost 6; bases outside the gene matches: 7. Germline-derived CDR1 and CDR2 are MNHEY and SMNVEV (reference sequence).

The TCR sequence derives from a human donor who donated a stem cell graft to a child with acute lymphoblastic leukemia. J is TRBJ2-2 and V is TRBV27; 13 nucleotides match TRBD2. The material was PBMCs from the stem cell graft donor, obtained from the stem cell graft. CDR3 sequence: CASSWAGTSGAGELFF. The DNA for the CDR3 is TGTGCCAGCAGCTGGGCCGGGACTAGCGGGGCCGGGGAGCTGTTTTTT.